The 26 T cell receptor beta chains below all came from one sample that was sequenced in a study of graft-versus-host responses after intestinal transplantation. Measured with immunoSEQ multiplex PCR; TCRdb has only the in-frame clones, and not every one. The sample records more than 80,000 clones, 75% to 90% being singletons. Which antigens these TCRs recognize remains unknown. Material: unstimulated CD8+ T cells sorted from spleen or lymph node cells, obtained before intestinal transplant. The receptors derive from a human donor who received an intestinal transplant.

This chain joins TRBV28 and TRBJ2-7; 7 bases are a match to TRBD1. V dropped 8 bases and J dropped 3; count of bases not matched to a gene: 10. This CDR3 comprises 14 residues. Germline-derived CDR1 and CDR2 are MDHEN and SYDVKM. The CDR3 here is CASAWGTAYYEQYF. CDR3 coding DNA: TGTGCCAGCGCATGGGGGACAGCTTACTACGAGCAGTACTTC.

Concerning this clone: Other DNA sequences in the same sample also yield this CDR3. This chain links TRBV4-1 with TRBJ2-3; the D is unclear. Germline V gives CDR1 MGHRA, CDR2 YSYEKL. The CDR3 sequence is 13 residues long. Trimming left V 1 base short and J 3 bases short, with 5 bases between. The CDR3 sequence: CASSQVGTDTQYF. The CDR3 region has the DNA TGCGCCAGCAGCCAAGTGGGTACAGATACGCAGTATTTT.

This chain joins TRBV5-1 and TRBJ1-1; 9 bases match TRBD1. Germline CDR1 is SGHRS and CDR2 is YFSETQ. The CDR3 is 15 amino acids. V was pared by 4 bases and J by 3 bases, with 7 bases of the junction left unmatched. The DNA of the CDR3 is TGCGCCAGCAGCAACACACAGGGGGCTGACACTGAAGCTTTCTTT. Its protein is CASSNTQGADTEAFF.

The V call is TRBV5-1, the J call TRBJ2-7, with 9 bases aligning to TRBD2. Losses at the gene ends were 2 bases for V and 7 bases for J; bases not matched to a gene: 7. From germline, CDR1 is SGHRS and CDR2 YFSETQ. CDR3 length equals 14 residues. CDR3: CASSFFAGGQEQYF. In nucleotides, the CDR3 is TGCGCCAGCAGCTTTTTTGCGGGAGGGCAGGAGCAGTACTTC.

This clone was detected a few times. V gene TRBV27 combines with J gene TRBJ2-7, with 10 bases identical to TRBD2. Per the germline V gene, CDR1 is MNHEY and CDR2 is SMNVEV (reference sequence). This CDR3 is built from 14 residues. V gave up 10 bases and J gave up 3 bases; unmatched junction bases: 9. This chain's CDR3 is CATRALAGIYEQYF. Written as DNA, the CDR3 is TGTGCCACCCGGGCACTAGCGGGAATCTACGAGCAGTACTTC.

V and J are TRBV11-3 and TRBJ2-7; no clear D gene. Trimming removed 4 bases at V and 4 bases at J, with 14 bases between. There are 14 residues in the CDR3. Per the germline V gene, CDR1 is SGHNT and CDR2 is YENEEA. The CDR3 DNA reads TGTGCCAGCAGCTCCCTGAGCCGGCCTTACGAGCAGTACTTC. Its translation: CASSSLSRPYEQYF.

The chain links TRBV4-1 to TRBJ2-7, with 7 nucleotides matching TRBD1. Germline V lookup: CDR1 MGHRA, CDR2 YSYEKL. The CDR3 sequence is 18 residues long. V shed 0 bases, J shed 3 bases, and the junction held 14 bases outside the gene matches. The CDR3 spells CASSQEEGVGTADYEQYF. CDR3 coding DNA: TGCGCCAGCAGCCAAGAAGAGGGCGTCGGGACAGCCGACTACGAGCAGTACTTC.

The V and J genes are TRBV11-2 and TRBJ2-7, with a possible D match to TRBD1 (6 bases). V was pared by 1 base and J by 2 bases, with 6 bases between. CDR1 is SGHAT and CDR2 is FQNNGV in the germline V gene. This CDR3 region has 13 residues. CDR3 residues: CASSLGTAYEQYF. The CDR3 DNA reads as TGTGCCAGCAGCTTAGGGACAGCCTACGAGCAGTACTTC.

This chain uses TRBV7-3 with TRBJ2-1, with 9 positions matching TRBD2. This CDR3 is 14 amino acids long. V lost 2 bases to trimming and J lost 8 bases; unmatched junction nucleotides: 4. The germline gives CDR1 SGHTA, CDR2 FQGTGA. The CDR3 DNA sequence: TGTGCCAGCAGCTTAGCGGGAGGGGCCGATGAGCAGTTCTTC. Encoded protein: CASSLAGGADEQFF.

V usage is TRBV15 and J usage is TRBJ2-5, with a possible D match to TRBD2 (5 bases). Germline V gene lookup returns CDR1 LNHNV and CDR2 YYDKDF (reference sequence). This CDR3 is built from 15 residues. Deletions cut 5 bases from V and 2 bases from J, with 15 bases between. The CDR3 loop is CATSGYGVDQETQYF. The CDR3 nucleotides read TGTGCCACCAGCGGCTACGGGGTTGATCAAGAGACCCAGTACTTC. Full variable domain (missing parts from reference TRBV15 and TRBJ2-5): DAMVIQNPRYQVTQFGKPVTLSCSQTLNHNVMYWYQQKSSQAPKLLFHYYDKDFNNEADTPDNFQSRRPNTSFCFLDIRSPGLGDTAMYLCATSGYGVDQETQYFGPGTRLLVL.

J is TRBJ2-7 and V is TRBV6-1, with a weak D call TRBD2 (5 bases). The CDR3 covers 14 residues. Trimming took off 7 bases at V and 2 bases at J, with 15 bases between the two ends. Germline V gene data show CDR1 as MNHNS and CDR2 as SASEGT. In DNA form, the CDR3 reads TGTGCCAGCAACGGGGATCCTAGGCCCTACGAGCAGTACTTC. Amino acid sequence: CASNGDPRPYEQYF.

The chain links TRBV20-1 to TRBJ2-7; D uncertain. The germline V gene encodes CDR1 DFQATT and CDR2 SNEGSKA (reference sequence). The germline V and J ends were trimmed by 6 bases and 4 bases, with 10 bases remaining between them. The CDR3 spans 11 residues. CDR3 nucleotides: TGCAGTGCCCCAGAGGTGTACGAGCAGTACTTC. Protein product: CSAPEVYEQYF.

This clone is a singleton in its sample. The gene calls are TRBV6-5 and TRBJ2-7; 9 bases line up with TRBD2. CDR3 length: 15 residues. The germline CDR1 and CDR2 sequences are MNHEY and SVGAGI. Trimming cost V 5 bases and J 2 bases; bases outside gene matches: 7. The CDR3 loop reads CASSDYASGAYEQYF. CDR3 DNA: TGTGCCAGCAGTGACTACGCTAGCGGGGCCTACGAGCAGTACTTC.

The rearrangement links TRBV27 to TRBJ1-5; 9 positions agree with TRBD1. CDR1 MNHEY and CDR2 SMNVEV come from the germline V gene (reference sequence). Trimming at V came to 6 bases and at J to 0 bases, leaving 9 bases not matched to a gene. The CDR3 has 17 residues. The CDR3 DNA is TGTGCCAGCAGGCCGGGGACAGGGACGGGTAGCAATCAGCCCCAGCATTTT. It yields the protein CASRPGTGTGSNQPQHF.

V is TRBV27 and J is TRBJ2-3; D remains ambiguous. Germline CDR1 reads MNHEY; CDR2 reads SMNVEV (reference sequence). The CDR3 is 16 residues long. The V end lost 5 bases, the J end lost 3 bases, and 18 bases lay between the germline ends. CDR3 residues: CASSLYSPWRTDTQYF. As DNA, the CDR3 is TGTGCCAGCAGTCTTTATTCCCCCTGGAGAACAGATACGCAGTATTTT.

V usage is TRBV6-1 and J usage is TRBJ2-1; possible D gene TRBD2, 6 bases. This CDR3 has 14 amino acids. Germline CDR1 MNHNS, CDR2 SASEGT. V was cut by 5 bases and J by 7 bases, with 15 bases left in between. CDR3 in DNA: TGTGCCAGCAGTTTGAGACTAGTTTTAAATGAGCAGTTCTTC. This sequence encodes CASSLRLVLNEQFF.

The CDR3 here is CASSRDTQHGELFF. CDR3 nucleotide sequence: TGCGCCAGCAGTCGGGACACCCAGCACGGGGAGCTGTTTTTT. This rearrangement joins TRBV10-1 to TRBJ2-2, with D possibly matching TRBD1 (6 bases). Between the trimmed V and J ends, which lost 5 bases and 7 bases, there was a span of 14 bases. The CDR3 has 14 residues. The germline V gene has CDR1 WNHNN and CDR2 SYGVQD (reference sequence).

This chain uses TRBV28 with TRBJ2-2, with D hard to call. V was clipped by 1 base and J by 1 base, with 4 bases between them. From germline, CDR1 is MDHEN and CDR2 SYDVKM. This CDR3 has 14 residues. The CDR3 region has the DNA TGTGCCAGCAGTTTATACTGGAACACCGGGGAGCTGTTTTTT. This gives the protein CASSLYWNTGELFF.

This clone was counted once. The CDR3 is CASSQEEGLGREDEKLFF. The CDR3 DNA follows: TGCGCCAGCAGCCAAGAGGAAGGTTTAGGCAGGGAAGATGAAAAACTGTTTTTT. The chain joins TRBV4-1 to TRBJ1-4; perhaps TRBD1 as D (5 bases). The germline V and J ends were trimmed by 0 bases and 6 bases, with 20 bases remaining between them. The CDR3 runs 18 residues. Germline assignment: CDR1 MGHRA and CDR2 YSYEKL.

This sequence joins TRBV6-1 and TRBJ1-1; D ambiguous. Trimming shortened V by 3 bases and J by 4 bases, and 12 bases separated the two germline ends. The CDR3 has 14 residues. Germline CDR1 reads MNHNS; CDR2 reads SASEGT. CDR3 nucleotides: TGTGCCAGCAGTGACCCAGGCCTTCTCACTGAAGCTTTCTTT. This encodes CASSDPGLLTEAFF.

The V call is TRBV10-1, the J call TRBJ2-1; TRBD1 matches 8 bases. V gave up 0 bases and J gave up 8 bases; unmatched junction bases: 9. The CDR3 is 16 amino acids. Germline loops: CDR1 WNHNN, CDR2 SYGVQD (reference sequence). DNA for the CDR3: TGCGCCAGCAGTGAGTCCGGAGTCAGGGGGCTGGATGAGCAGTTCTTC. It specifies CASSESGVRGLDEQFF.

This clone appeared once. The genes are TRBV7-6 and TRBJ2-3; D gene unclear. V was shortened by 1 base and J by 7 bases, with 6 bases between the two germline ends. The CDR3 has 12 amino acids. Per the germline V gene, CDR1 is SGHVS and CDR2 is FNYEAQ. Here the CDR3 DNA reads TGTGCCAGCAGCTTAGAAAGGAATACGCAGTATTTT. Protein sequence: CASSLERNTQYF. Using reference TRBV7-6 and TRBJ2-3 for the parts outside the CDR3, the full variable domain is GAGVSQSPRYKVTKRGQDVALRCDPISGHVSLYWYRQALGQGPEFLTYFNYEAQQDKSGLPNDRFSAERPEGSISTLTIQRTEQRDSAMYRCASSLERNTQYFGPGTRLTVL.

The CDR3 DNA sequence: TGTGCCAGCAGTCCCGTCCCTTCGTCCTACAATGAGCAGTTCTTC. It translates to CASSPVPSSYNEQFF. This chain links TRBV6-5 with TRBJ2-1, with unresolved D. The CDR3 consists of 15 residues. CDR1 is MNHEY, CDR2 SVGAGI, per germline. The V gene lost 5 bases and the J gene lost 1 base, with 12 bases spanning the gap.

The V and J genes are TRBV28 and TRBJ2-1; TRBD1 might be the D (6 bases). The CDR3 spans 14 residues. V dropped 4 bases and J dropped 0 bases, with 7 bases sitting between them. Looked up from germline, CDR1 is MDHEN and CDR2 is SYDVKM. The CDR3 bases are TGTGCCAGCAGTTGGACAGACTCCTACAATGAGCAGTTCTTC. This gives the protein CASSWTDSYNEQFF.

The J gene is TRBJ2-4, the V gene TRBV4-1; D ambiguous. V shed 5 bases and J shed 0 bases, with 11 bases lying between them. The CDR3 extends over 15 amino acids. CDR1 and CDR2 from the germline V gene are MGHRA and YSYEKL. CDR3 sequence (DNA): TGCGCCAGCAGCACTCGAAAGGGAGCCAAAAACATTCAGTACTTC. It yields the protein CASSTRKGAKNIQYF.

V and J are TRBV7-9 and TRBJ1-2, with D possibly matching TRBD1 (6 bases). CDR3 length: 18 residues. V shed 5 bases and J shed 4 bases, with 26 bases lying between them. Per the germline V gene, CDR1 is SEHNR and CDR2 is FQNEAQ (reference sequence). The CDR3 DNA reads as TGTGCCAGCAGCGTACCGGGGACACACCGGGAAGGAGCCTATGGCTACACCTTC. Translation gives CASSVPGTHREGAYGYTF. The full variable domain, completed using reference TRBV7-9 and TRBJ1-2, is DTGVSQNPRHKITKRGQNVTFRCDPISEHNRLYWYRQTLGQGPEFLTYFQNEAQLEKSRLLSDRFSAERPKGSFSTLEIQRTEQGDSAMYLCASSVPGTHREGAYGYTFGSGTRLTVV.